The clone carrying this T cell receptor (beta chain) was detected many times. In the authors' workflow: Between 23,224 and 690,600 TCRs appeared in each sample, and the median stood at around 92,000. TCRdb analysed the RACE reads with MiXCR anew, one entry per CDR3 protein. For this entry, the V and J calls and clone size follow TCRdb and not the study's own pipeline. This sample has 80,000 to 100,000 distinct CDR3 sequences, with about an eighth found just once. The data were obtained in a study of human T cells and chemical hapten exposure. The CDR3 spans 17 residues. The germline V gene has CDR1 KGHSH and CDR2 LQKENI. The ends lost 0 bases at V and 5 bases at J; junction bases unmatched: 9. Sample time point: patch test 1, 2 weeks after DPC sensitization. Treatment of the sample: therapeutic diphenylcyclopropenone sensitization with weekly scalp DPC. The study drew its donors from alopecia patients who were 18 to 70 years old and suitable for DPC.

V is TRBV18 and J is TRBJ1-5; 8 bases fit TRBD1. The sample consisted of whole blood, taken in connection with sensitization to the hapten diphenylcyclopropenone (DPC). The sequence derives from a woman aged 40 to 50 with alopecia areata. Some clones in this sample may be carry-over from other donors' samples. The CDR3 DNA reads as TGTGCCAGCTCACCACCGGACAGGGAAGCGGGTCATCAGCCCCAGCATTTT. Protein: CASSPPDREAGHQPQHF. The entire variable domain, with the rest obtained from reference TRBV18 and TRBJ1-5, is as follows: NAGVMQNPRHLVRRRGQEARLRCSPMKGHSHVYWYRQLPEEGLKFMVYLQKENIIDESGMPKERFSAEFPKEGPSILRIQQVVRGDSAAYFCASSPPDREAGHQPQHFGDGTRLSIL.